Listed below are T cell receptor beta chains from one sample, sequenced in a study of STAT5B mutations in CD4+ large granular lymphocyte leukemia. The method was immunoSEQ multiplex PCR; TCRdb's version includes in-frame clones alone and lacks a portion of them. This table holds fewer than 25,000 clones, roughly 83% found once. Sequencing was carried out using CD4+ T cells from blood buffy coats. These receptors all come from a human donor in good health. Both conserved end residues are part of each CDR3. Fields, in order: D gene, clone size, J gene, V gene, CDR3 protein, CDR3 DNA. The D gene is left open where the match is weak. Not every row has a clone size; where given, it reads once, few, many or a size class.

-	-	TRBJ2-7	TRBV7-2	CASSLIWVSYEQYF	TGTGCCAGCAGTCTTATATGGGTGTCCTACGAGCAGTACTTC
-	few	TRBJ2-7	TRBV14	CASSPAGAGHSYEQYF	TGTGCCAGCAGCCCAGCCGGTGCAGGACACTCCTACGAGCAGTACTTC
TRBD2	-	TRBJ2-3	TRBV30	CAWSPHMGGRRDTQYF	TGTGCCTGGAGTCCCCACATGGGCGGGAGGCGGGATACGCAGTATTTT
-	once	TRBJ2-5	TRBV7-8	CASSYGGRLQETQYF	TGTGCCAGCAGCTATGGGGGCCGATTACAAGAGACCCAGTACTTC
-	-	TRBJ2-5	TRBV6-1	CASSQTGRETQYF	TGTGCCAGCAGCCAAACAGGGAGGGAGACCCAGTACTTC
-	-	TRBJ2-4	TRBV14	CASSDKAKNIQYF	TGTGCCAGCAGCGACAAAGCCAAAAACATTCAGTACTTC
-	few	TRBJ2-4	TRBV9	CASSPLAKNIQYF	TGTGCCAGCAGCCCTCTAGCCAAAAACATTCAGTACTTC
-	once	TRBJ1-1	TRBV7-6	CASSLLGAVDEAFF	TGTGCCAGCAGCTTACTAGGGGCAGTAGATGAAGCTTTCTTT
-	few	TRBJ1-2	TRBV19	CASSIEGLGAYTF	TGTGCCAGTAGTATAGAGGGCCTCGGGGCCTACACCTTC
-	-	TRBJ1-5	TRBV7-6	CASSPGQPNQPQHF	TGTGCCAGCAGCCCCGGGCAGCCCAATCAGCCCCAGCATTTT